A selection of T cell receptor beta chains follows, all from one sample in a study of T cell responses to AZD1222 COVID-19 vaccine. Sequenced by immunoSEQ multiplex PCR; TCRdb stores in-frame clones only, minus some. Of approximately 110,000 clones detected, roughly nine tenths appear once; the ten largest clones hold approximately 5.2%. The sequencing here drew on peripheral blood, taken on day 0 of AZD1222 vaccination. The receptors stem from an adult in good health. The CDR3 runs from the conserved cysteine through the conserved F or W. A D gene is named only where the DNA matches it firmly. Not all rows give a size; the values are once, few, many and, for expanded clones, a class.

size | J | D | length | V | DNA | CDR3
NA | TRBJ1-2 | TRBD1 | 15 | TRBV7-2 | TGTGCCAGCAGCTTACAAGGGACAGGCCCCTATGGCTACACCTTC | CASSLQGTGPYGYTF
NA | TRBJ2-7 | TRBD1 | 14 | TRBV19 | TGTGCCAGTAGTATCGGGACAGCAAACTACGAGCAGTACTTC | CASSIGTANYEQYF
once | TRBJ2-1 | TRBD1 | 19 | TRBV11-2 | TGTGCCAGCAGCCTCCGTCCCGGGACAGGGTCGGGCTCCTACAATGAGCAGTTCTTC | CASSLRPGTGSGSYNEQFF
NA | TRBJ2-6 | NA | 18 | TRBV6-2/TRBV6-3 | TGTGCCAGCAGTAGAAACAAACAGGGAAAATCCGGGGCCAACGTCCTGACTTTC | CASSRNKQGKSGANVLTF
NA | TRBJ1-1 | TRBD1 | 14 | TRBV9 | TGTGCCAGCAGCGGAGGGACAGGGTGGACTGAAGCTTTCTTT | CASSGGTGWTEAFF
NA | TRBJ2-2 | NA | 14 | TRBV18 | TGTGCCAGCTCCGGACAGAGGAACACCGGGGAGCTGTTTTTT | CASSGQRNTGELFF
NA | TRBJ1-5 | NA | 13 | TRBV19 | TGTGCCAGTAGTATAGGGTTACGACAGCCCCAGCATTTT | CASSIGLRQPQHF
NA | TRBJ2-5 | TRBD2 | 15 | TRBV4-1 | TGCGCCAGCAGCGAACGTGGCGGGGGTAGGGAGACCCAGTACTTC | CASSERGGGRETQYF
NA | TRBJ1-6 | NA | 15 | TRBV7-2 | TGTGCCAGCAGCTTAGGACGGACAAATAATTCACCCCTCCACTTT | CASSLGRTNNSPLHF
NA | TRBJ2-7 | NA | 15 | TRBV7-6 | TGTGCCAGCAGCTTATCCCGCGGGGATACCTACGAGCAGTACTTC | CASSLSRGDTYEQYF
NA | TRBJ2-7 | TRBD1 | 14 | TRBV28 | TGTGCCAGCAGTCAGAATGACAGGGCCTACGAGCAGTACTTC | CASSQNDRAYEQYF
NA | TRBJ1-5 | NA | 19 | TRBV2 | TGTGCCAGCTCGGGGGGACCGGACCGCACGTCCTATAGCAATCAGCCCCAGCATTTT | CASSGGPDRTSYSNQPQHF
NA | TRBJ1-2 | NA | 16 | TRBV6-2/TRBV6-3 | TGTGCCAGCAGCCCTACAGCCGACGGACGGTACTATGGCTACACCTTC | CASSPTADGRYYGYTF
few | TRBJ2-2 | NA | 16 | TRBV11-2 | TGTGCCAGCAGCCTCCGACGGGCCTTTAACACCGGGGAGCTGTTTTTT | CASSLRRAFNTGELFF
NA | TRBJ2-5 | TRBD2 | 15 | TRBV29-1 | TGCAGCGTTGTGATAGCGGGAGCCCTCCAAGAGACCCAGTACTTC | CSVVIAGALQETQYF
NA | TRBJ2-5 | NA | 15 | TRBV10-3 | TGTGCCTCTCGACGGGGGCCCGGCCAGGGGGAGACCCAGTACTTC | CASRRGPGQGETQYF
once | TRBJ2-2 | TRBD1 | 15 | TRBV5-4 | TGTGCCAGCAGCCCCCGGGACAGGGGCCCCGGGGAGCTGTTTTTT | CASSPRDRGPGELFF